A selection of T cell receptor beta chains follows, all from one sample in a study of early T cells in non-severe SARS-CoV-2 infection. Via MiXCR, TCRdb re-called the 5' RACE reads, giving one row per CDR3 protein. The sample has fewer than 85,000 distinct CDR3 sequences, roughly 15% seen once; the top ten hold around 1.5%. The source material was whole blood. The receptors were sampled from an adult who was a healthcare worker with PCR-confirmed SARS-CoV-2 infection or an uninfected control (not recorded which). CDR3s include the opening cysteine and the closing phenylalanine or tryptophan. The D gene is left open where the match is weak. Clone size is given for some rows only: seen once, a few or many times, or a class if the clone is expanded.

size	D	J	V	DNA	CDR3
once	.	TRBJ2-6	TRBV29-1	TGCAGCGTTGCCCCCGGGGGGGCCAACGTCCTGACTTTC	CSVAPGGANVLTF
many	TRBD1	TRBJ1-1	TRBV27	TGTGCCAGCAGGTATAGGACAGGGGGCAGGAACACTGAAGCTTTCTTT	CASRYRTGGRNTEAFF
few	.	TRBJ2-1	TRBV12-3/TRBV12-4	TGTGCCAGCAGTTTCCAAGGAACGGGACAAGGGGCCTACAATGAGCAGTTCTTC	CASSFQGTGQGAYNEQFF
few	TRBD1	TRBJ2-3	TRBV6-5	TGTGCCAGCAGTTACGTCAGGACAGGGGGCGATACGCAGTATTTT	CASSYVRTGGDTQYF
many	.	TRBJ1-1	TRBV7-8	TGTGCCAGCAGCTTAGCCAGTTTGAACACTGAAGCTTTCTTT	CASSLASLNTEAFF
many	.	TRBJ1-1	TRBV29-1	TGCAGCGTTGATGGTGGGGGCTCCAACACTGAAGCTTTCTTT	CSVDGGGSNTEAFF
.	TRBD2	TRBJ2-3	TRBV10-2	TGCGCCAGCAATGAATTTGCGGGGGGGAATACGCAGTATTTT	CASNEFAGGNTQYF
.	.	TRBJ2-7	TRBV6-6	TGTGCCAGCAGTTACGCTGGACCGAACTACGAGCAGTACTTC	CASSYAGPNYEQYF
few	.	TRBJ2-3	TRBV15	TGTGCCACCAGCAGAGGGAAGGGATCTAGCACAGATACGCAGTATTTT	CATSRGKGSSTDTQYF
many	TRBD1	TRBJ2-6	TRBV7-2	TGTGCCAGCAGCTTAATGGGACAGCCTGGGGCCAACGTCCTGACTTTC	CASSLMGQPGANVLTF
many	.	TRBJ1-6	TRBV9	TGTGCCAGCAGCGTGGCCGGGACATCGACACCCCTCCACTTT	CASSVAGTSTPLHF
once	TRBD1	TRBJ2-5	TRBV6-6	TGTGCCAGCAGTTACTCAAACAGGGGAGTAGAGACCCAGTACTTC	CASSYSNRGVETQYF
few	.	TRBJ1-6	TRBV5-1	TGCGCCAGCACCCCCGTGGCAGGGGACAATTCACCCCTCCACTTT	CASTPVAGDNSPLHF
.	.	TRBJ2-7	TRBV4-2	TGTGCCAGCAGCCAAGATACTCGCGGGGCCCCCTACGAGCAGTACTTC	CASSQDTRGAPYEQYF
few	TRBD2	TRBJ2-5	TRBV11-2	TGTGCCAGCAGCCGGACTAGCACGGAGACCCAGTACTTC	CASSRTSTETQYF
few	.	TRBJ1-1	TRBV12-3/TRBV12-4	TGTGCCAGCAGTTCCCCCCTCGGTCAGGCTCAATTT	CASSSPLGQAQF